Sequencing of this TCR beta chain was carried out in a study of blood T cell repertoires in COVID-19. The overall study: Sample material is recorded as cDNA or gDNA derived from T cells, B-cell-depleted T cells, or PBMCs.

Some clones are missing from TCRdb's copy, which holds only in-frame ones; the method was immunoSEQ multiplex PCR. The sample has fewer than 350,000 clones, around 86% seen once. What was sequenced was peripheral blood. This TCR derives from a woman aged 25 to 45 who had recovered from COVID-19.

The CDR3 DNA reads as TGTGCCAGCAGTTTGGGCGGGGGGGCCCGGAGCACAGATACGCAGTATTTT. Translation: CASSLGGGARSTDTQYF. This chain uses TRBV27 with TRBJ2-3, with TRBD2 identical over 9 bases. The CDR3 runs 17 residues. CDR1 is MNHEY and CDR2 is SMNVEV in the germline V gene (reference sequence). V was pared by 3 bases and J by 0 bases, with 7 bases of the junction left unmatched.